This T cell receptor (beta chain) was identified in a study of blood T cell repertoires in COVID-19. Study context: In each case, the material was cDNA or gDNA derived from T cells, B-cell-depleted T cells, or PBMCs.

This CDR3 contains 14 residues. Germline V lookup: CDR1 LNHDA, CDR2 SQIVND (reference sequence). V shed 9 bases and J 8 bases; nucleotides not matched to a gene: 6. Authors' processing steps: From reference gene primer amplification, estimates of nucleated cell counts were derived. Using immunoSEQ multiplex PCR, the repertoire was profiled, and TCRdb retains in-frame clones only, with some absent. Clone size and V and J calls were adopted from that table, with D and trimming inferred from the DNA. The data show around 290,000 clones, more than 85% seen once. Recruited during active infection, patients (from Seattle) were subsequently followed longitudinally.

Sequencing was performed on peripheral blood. This chain uses TRBV19 with TRBJ2-1, with 14 bases fitting TRBD2. The sequence derives from a woman aged 25 to 45 with COVID-19, enrolled during active disease. CDR3 amino acids: CASNGLAGGDEQFF. DNA for the CDR3: TGTGCCAGCAACGGACTAGCGGGAGGTGATGAGCAGTTCTTC.